This TCR beta chain was captured in a study of blood T cell repertoires in COVID-19. Across the whole study: PBMCs, B-cell-depleted T cells, or T cells provided the cDNA or gDNA that made up the material.

In the authors' methods: Amplification with reference gene primers provided the estimates of nucleated cell counts. Profiling relied on immunoSEQ multiplex PCR, and the TCRdb table lists in-frame clones only, not all of them. V and J calls and clone size are given by that table; D and trimming were obtained from the DNA. The table includes over 90,000 clones, approximately 80% detected once. The CDR3 runs 14 residues. Trimming took 0 bases from V and 5 from J, leaving 10 bases between them. Per the germline V gene, CDR1 is LGHNT and CDR2 is FRNRAP. This TCR derives from a human donor in a cohort sampled during active COVID-19. The sequenced sample was peripheral blood. The chain is built from TRBV12-5 and TRBJ1-1; D remains ambiguous. CDR3 region: CASGLVHAQTEAFF. For the CDR3, the DNA is TGTGCTAGTGGTTTGGTCCATGCCCAGACTGAAGCTTTCTTT.